This T cell receptor (beta chain) was retrieved from a study of OX40 agonist ivuxolimab in advanced cancers. V was clipped by 8 bases and J by 4 bases, with 14 bases between them. The length of the CDR3 is 13 residues. From germline, CDR1 is MNHEY and CDR2 SVGAGI. Only in-frame clones appear in the TCRdb table, and some are missing; sequencing was by immunoSEQ multiplex PCR. The sample has about 83,000 clones; approximately 91% are singletons. Here the sequenced sample was CD4+ or CD8+ T cells sorted from blood, taken in a trial of the OX40 agonist ivuxolimab. This chain joins TRBV6-5 and TRBJ1-2; D unresolved. This clonotype was obtained from an adult with an advanced solid tumor such as melanoma, head and neck, liver or kidney cancer. CDR3 coding DNA: TGTGCCAGCGGTAGGCAGAGCGCCTATGGCTACACCTTC. Translation: CASGRQSAYGYTF.